The TCR beta chain under discussion was sequenced for a study of T-cell memory formation after mild COVID-19 (dated by TCRdb to the early 2020s). Background for the entire study: TCR sequence clusters from the two donors were found to be largely donor specific. In a couple of donors, T-cell clones that expanded and contracted after mild COVID-19 were followed by sequencing TCRalpha and TCRbeta repertoires longitudinally. Two young, previously healthy adult volunteers made up the cohort, one male and one female. Broader findings and caveats from the paper: The detection of some responding clones in pre-infection memory suggests that pre-existing cross-reactive memory T cells joined the SARS-CoV-2 response. Only two mild cases were covered by the study, and larger cohorts that include severe cases with pre-infection samples were considered necessary. Contracting CD4+ clones turned up mainly in the CM and EM memory subsets, whereas EMRA was where CD8+ clones were enriched. Clones contracting from day 15 to 85 had balanced CD4/CD8 phenotypes, while a second wave expanding from day 15 to 37 was biased towards CD4+. SARS-CoV-2 specificity was not confirmed for the second-wave clones peaking on day 37.

V is trimmed back by 7 bases and J by 4 bases, and the junction contains 4 bases that no gene match accounts for. From its cysteine to its phenylalanine, the CDR3 spans 13 amino acids. Only CDR3 DNA remains: 39 bases, in frame from the first base. PBMCs were isolated by Ficoll-Paque density gradient centrifugation. Reads for this sample came from an Illumina NovaSeq 6000. TCRalpha and TCRbeta cDNA libraries were built by 5'RACE with constant-segment primers, adding sample barcodes and unique molecular identifiers. Trizol reagent was used to extract RNA from every sample. Library amplification was performed in two PCR steps, and a second sample barcode and Illumina TruSeq adapters were introduced in the second step. Sequencing of libraries was performed on an Illumina NovaSeq with 2 x 150 bp paired-end reads. Regarding the original processing steps: Demultiplexing of reads and collapsing into UMI-guided consensus sequences were performed with migec v1.2.7. Using mixcr v2.1.11, the UMI consensuses were aligned to TRA and TRB V and J templates and assembled into clonotypes. Clonotypes were classified as expanded or contracted when called significant by both edgeR and NoisET, with noise models trained on biological replicates. For edgeR calls, a false discovery rate-adjusted p below 0.01 and a log2 fold-change threshold of 1 were applied. PCA with hierarchical clustering of max-normalized trajectories of the 1000 most abundant clonotypes was used as exploratory dynamics analysis. The CD4 or CD8 phenotype of responding clones was assigned using the separately sequenced CD4+ and CD8+ repertoires. The public sequencing data were trimmed at Q25 with fastp and processed into clonotypes with MiXCR by TCRdb, which kept only in-frame beta chains. CDR3 protein duplicates are merged, each entry listing the most common genes and DNA. TCRdb's processing, not the study's, gives the V and J calls here. The sample records roughly 400,000 distinct CDR3 sequences, 24% of which are singletons. The ten largest clones capture 8.8% of the sample.

As regards this clonotype: The antigen this receptor binds is unknown. It has no much larger one-base neighbor in the sample; base qualities were not kept.

The source is an adult woman who had mild COVID-19 (a few samples of this study predate the infection). The sample titles of this study are shuffled in the database, so cell type and time point are left out; the donor was told from shared clones. The specimen sequenced was PBMCs or a T cell subset sorted from them (not recorded which). The V gene is TRBV12-3 or TRBV12-4 and the J gene is TRBJ1-5, with 7 bases matching TRBD1. The DNA reads as follows: TGTGCCAGCAACCACAGGGGAAATCAGCCCCAGCATTTT. Its translation reads: CASNHRGNQPQHF.